Listed below are T cell receptor beta chains from one sample, sequenced in a study of blood T cells in healthy people across ages. From the 5' RACE reads, TCRdb called clonotypes with MiXCR, one entry per CDR3 protein. The data contain about 2 million distinct CDR3 sequences, less than 50% of them singletons. Sequencing was done on a sample of blood. Receptors were obtained from a woman aged 35 to 49 in good health. The CDR3 runs from the conserved cysteine through the conserved F or W. D genes are given only for firm matches. Clone size is shown for a subset of rows, as once, few, many or a class of expanded clone.

J gene: TRBJ1-5; clone size: few; D gene: TRBD1; V gene: TRBV7-2; CDR3 DNA: TGTGCCAGCAGCTTACTCGGCACAGGGGGCGGCAATCAGCCCCAGCATTTT; CDR3 protein: CASSLLGTGGGNQPQHF
J gene: TRBJ2-7; clone size: once; D gene: TRBD1; V gene: TRBV4-2; CDR3 DNA: TGTGCCACCAGTCCCGGGACAGGGGGAATCTACGAGCAGTACTTC; CDR3 protein: CATSPGTGGIYEQYF
J gene: TRBJ2-3; clone size: .; D gene: .; V gene: TRBV20-1; CDR3 DNA: TGCAGTGCCCATCTGGGCGGGGGCACAGATACGCAGTATTTT; CDR3 protein: CSAHLGGGTDTQYF
J gene: TRBJ2-3; clone size: .; D gene: .; V gene: TRBV6-5; CDR3 DNA: TGTGCCAGCAGTTACGGGCGCACAGATACGCAGTATTTT; CDR3 protein: CASSYGRTDTQYF
J gene: TRBJ1-2; clone size: .; D gene: TRBD1; V gene: TRBV27; CDR3 DNA: TGTGCCAGCACCCCGGGACAGGGTTATAACTATGGCTACACCTTC; CDR3 protein: CASTPGQGYNYGYTF
J gene: TRBJ2-5; clone size: few; D gene: .; V gene: TRBV2; CDR3 DNA: TGTGCCAGCAGTGGACACCCGCAAGAGACCCAGTACTTC; CDR3 protein: CASSGHPQETQYF
J gene: TRBJ2-5; clone size: .; D gene: TRBD2; V gene: TRBV11-2; CDR3 DNA: TGTGCCAGCAGCTTAGGCCCCCCTCTTGGCGGGGGGCCATTGGTGCGGCCTCAAGAGACCCAGTACTTC; CDR3 protein: CASSLGPPLGGGPLVRPQETQYF
J gene: TRBJ2-5; clone size: .; D gene: TRBD2; V gene: TRBV5-6; CDR3 DNA: TGTGCCAGCAGCTTCCCACTAGCGGTACGCCAAGAGACCCAGTACTTC; CDR3 protein: CASSFPLAVRQETQYF
J gene: TRBJ1-2; clone size: .; D gene: TRBD1; V gene: TRBV20-1; CDR3 DNA: TGCAGTGCTCGGAAACAGGGGGCTGGGGGCTACACCTTC; CDR3 protein: CSARKQGAGGYTF
J gene: TRBJ2-5; clone size: .; D gene: .; V gene: TRBV11-1; CDR3 DNA: TGTGCCAGCAGCTTAATTCTAGTAAACAATGAGCAGTACTTT; CDR3 protein: CASSLILVNNEQYF
J gene: TRBJ2-3; clone size: .; D gene: TRBD2; V gene: TRBV15; CDR3 DNA: TGTGCCACCAGCACCGCACTAGCGGGGGCCGGAGATACGCAGTATTTT; CDR3 protein: CATSTALAGAGDTQYF
J gene: TRBJ1-2; clone size: .; D gene: .; V gene: TRBV2; CDR3 DNA: TGTGCCAGCAGTGATTGGGAGGGCAACTATGGCTACACCTTC; CDR3 protein: CASSDWEGNYGYTF
J gene: TRBJ2-1; clone size: .; D gene: TRBD1; V gene: TRBV9; CDR3 DNA: TGTGCCAGCAGCGTAGGACAGGGGGCTTATGGCGAGCAGTTCTTC; CDR3 protein: CASSVGQGAYGEQFF
J gene: TRBJ2-7; clone size: .; D gene: .; V gene: TRBV28; CDR3 DNA: TGTGCCAGCAGGAGGGGCGGGGTAACCTACGAGCAGTACTTC; CDR3 protein: CASRRGGVTYEQYF
J gene: TRBJ2-5; clone size: few; D gene: .; V gene: TRBV7-2; CDR3 DNA: TGTGCCAGCAGCTTAGATGCGGCGGCCCAGTACTTC; CDR3 protein: CASSLDAAAQYF
J gene: TRBJ2-4; clone size: .; D gene: .; V gene: TRBV27; CDR3 DNA: TGTGCCAGCAGTTTGGGTAGTGGGGACATTCAGTACTTC; CDR3 protein: CASSLGSGDIQYF
J gene: TRBJ2-3; clone size: .; D gene: .; V gene: TRBV27; CDR3 DNA: TGTGCCAGCAGCACTCAGCGTAGCACAGATACGCAGTATTTT; CDR3 protein: CASSTQRSTDTQYF
J gene: TRBJ1-4; clone size: few; D gene: .; V gene: TRBV29-1; CDR3 DNA: TGCAACGTTGTAGGGAGGGTTTTAAATGAAAAACTGTTTTTT; CDR3 protein: CNVVGRVLNEKLFF
J gene: TRBJ2-7; clone size: .; D gene: .; V gene: TRBV20-1; CDR3 DNA: TGCAGTGCCGCGGGGCGACAGGGAGGTGTGTACGAGCAGTACTTC; CDR3 protein: CSAAGRQGGVYEQYF
J gene: TRBJ1-6; clone size: .; D gene: .; V gene: TRBV4-1; CDR3 DNA: TGCGCCAGCAGCCAAGGGAGAGGAGACAGCTCCTATAATTCACCCCTCCACTTT; CDR3 protein: CASSQGRGDSSYNSPLHF
J gene: TRBJ2-4; clone size: .; D gene: TRBD1; V gene: TRBV5-1; CDR3 DNA: TGCGCCAGCAGCTTGGGAGGGACAGTCAAAAACATTCAGTACTTC; CDR3 protein: CASSLGGTVKNIQYF
J gene: TRBJ2-3; clone size: few; D gene: .; V gene: TRBV12-3/TRBV12-4; CDR3 DNA: TGTGCCAGCAGTTTAAATATCGGGGGGCGGGTTGTGGATACGCAGTATTTT; CDR3 protein: CASSLNIGGRVVDTQYF
J gene: TRBJ2-5; clone size: .; D gene: .; V gene: TRBV24-1; CDR3 DNA: TGTGCCACCGCAGAGGGCGATGAGCAGTACTTC; CDR3 protein: CATAEGDEQYF
J gene: TRBJ2-7; clone size: few; D gene: TRBD1; V gene: TRBV27; CDR3 DNA: TGTGCCAGCACTATTACAGGGGGGTACGAGCAGTACTTC; CDR3 protein: CASTITGGYEQYF
J gene: TRBJ2-1; clone size: .; D gene: .; V gene: TRBV6-5; CDR3 DNA: TGTGCCAGCGGGGAAAGAGGGGAGCAGTTCTTC; CDR3 protein: CASGERGEQFF
J gene: TRBJ2-7; clone size: .; D gene: .; V gene: TRBV4-3; CDR3 DNA: TGCGCCAGCAGCCAAGGGACAGCCCCCTACGAGCAGTACTTC; CDR3 protein: CASSQGTAPYEQYF
J gene: TRBJ2-5; clone size: .; D gene: .; V gene: TRBV28; CDR3 DNA: TGTGCCGGCAGTTTAATGGAAGAGACCCAGTACTTC; CDR3 protein: CAGSLMEETQYF
J gene: TRBJ1-5; clone size: many; D gene: .; V gene: TRBV20-1; CDR3 DNA: TGCAGTGCTGAGGGGAACGGGCCCCAGCATTTT; CDR3 protein: CSAEGNGPQHF
J gene: TRBJ2-6; clone size: few; D gene: TRBD1; V gene: TRBV28; CDR3 DNA: TGTGCCAGCAGTTTCCCCCGAGGGGTCCTGGACAGGGCCGTTAAGACTTTC; CDR3 protein: CASSFPRGVLDRAVKTF
J gene: TRBJ2-4; clone size: .; D gene: .; V gene: TRBV7-9; CDR3 DNA: TGTTCCAGCAGCGCCACACGGAACATTCAGTACTTC; CDR3 protein: CSSSATRNIQYF
J gene: TRBJ1-5; clone size: .; D gene: TRBD1; V gene: TRBV4-2; CDR3 DNA: TGTGCCAGCAGCCAAGCTGGAAGACAGGGTGGCAATCAGCCCCAGCATTTT; CDR3 protein: CASSQAGRQGGNQPQHF
J gene: TRBJ2-6; clone size: .; D gene: .; V gene: TRBV7-6; CDR3 DNA: TGTGCCAGCAGCTCCCCCGGGCGGGCCAACGTCCTGACTTTC; CDR3 protein: CASSSPGRANVLTF
J gene: TRBJ2-5; clone size: .; D gene: .; V gene: TRBV14; CDR3 DNA: TGTGCCAGCAGCGGAAATGCGGGATTGGAGACCCAGTACTTC; CDR3 protein: CASSGNAGLETQYF
J gene: TRBJ2-7; clone size: .; D gene: TRBD2; V gene: TRBV5-6; CDR3 DNA: TGTGCCAGCAGGTTGCGGGGGGACGCCTCCTACGAGCAGTACTTC; CDR3 protein: CASRLRGDASYEQYF
J gene: TRBJ2-5; clone size: .; D gene: .; V gene: TRBV10-1; CDR3 DNA: TGCGCCAGCAGTGTCGGGGCAGGGAAAGAGACCCAGTACTTC; CDR3 protein: CASSVGAGKETQYF
J gene: TRBJ2-1; clone size: .; D gene: .; V gene: TRBV9; CDR3 DNA: TGTGCCAGCAGCGTAGCTACAGACTCTCAGTTCTTC; CDR3 protein: CASSVATDSQFF
J gene: TRBJ2-5; clone size: .; D gene: .; V gene: TRBV6-5; CDR3 DNA: TGTGCCAGCACCCCGGGGGTGTATGAGACCCAGTACTTC; CDR3 protein: CASTPGVYETQYF
J gene: TRBJ2-5; clone size: .; D gene: .; V gene: TRBV29-1; CDR3 DNA: TGCAGCGTCGCCCCGGGAGCAGAGACCCAGTACTTC; CDR3 protein: CSVAPGAETQYF
J gene: TRBJ1-2; clone size: few; D gene: .; V gene: TRBV5-8; CDR3 DNA: TGTGCCAGCAGCTTACGGGATCATGGCTACACCTTC; CDR3 protein: CASSLRDHGYTF
J gene: TRBJ2-4; clone size: .; D gene: .; V gene: TRBV28; CDR3 DNA: TGTGCCACCTCGGGGGGCGACAAAAACATTCAGTACTTC; CDR3 protein: CATSGGDKNIQYF
J gene: TRBJ2-1; clone size: .; D gene: TRBD2; V gene: TRBV24-1; CDR3 DNA: TGTGCCACCAGTGATTTTGGGACTAGCGGGGGGTCCTACAATGAGCAGTTCTTC; CDR3 protein: CATSDFGTSGGSYNEQFF
J gene: TRBJ2-3; clone size: .; D gene: .; V gene: TRBV7-2; CDR3 DNA: TGTGCCAGCAGCTTGAGACTGGGACCAAACGCGCAGTATTTT; CDR3 protein: CASSLRLGPNAQYF
J gene: TRBJ1-2; clone size: .; D gene: TRBD1; V gene: TRBV7-9; CDR3 DNA: TGTGCCAGCAGCGTAGCACAGGGGGGCTATGGCTACACCTTC; CDR3 protein: CASSVAQGGYGYTF
J gene: TRBJ2-1; clone size: .; D gene: TRBD1; V gene: TRBV6-5; CDR3 DNA: TGTGCCAGCAGTTACGGGACAGGGTGGGGTGAGCAGTTCTTC; CDR3 protein: CASSYGTGWGEQFF